The 20 T cell receptor beta chains in this list originate from one sample, sequenced in a study of blood T cell repertoires in COVID-19. The repertoire was sequenced with immunoSEQ multiplex PCR; TCRdb's copy has only in-frame clones and lacks some. This table has 150,000 to 200,000 clones, 70% to 90% appearing once. The sample was peripheral blood. The source is a human donor in a cohort sampled during active COVID-19.

The genes are TRBV5-5 and TRBJ2-2; 7 bases align to TRBD1. The V gene's germline CDR1 is SGHKS and CDR2 YYEKEE (reference sequence). The length of the CDR3 is 16 residues. Trimming took 4 bases from V and 1 from J; bases not matched to a gene: 7. The CDR3: CASSLGGTVNTGELFF. CDR3 in DNA: TGTGCCAGCAGCCTCGGTGGGACAGTGAACACCGGGGAGCTGTTTTTT.

The J gene is TRBJ2-4, the V gene TRBV29-1; TRBD2 matches 10 bases. V trimming: 7 bases; J trimming: 6 bases; junction bases outside the gene matches: 6. Germline CDR1 reads SQVTM; CDR2 reads ANQGSEA. CDR3 length: 13 residues. The CDR3 sequence is CSGSSGGGNIQYF. As DNA, the CDR3 is TGCAGCGGGTCTAGCGGGGGCGGAAACATTCAGTACTTC.

The chain couples TRBV7-9 to TRBJ2-2, with 10 bases aligning to TRBD2. V lost 6 bases, J lost 0 bases, and 7 bases stayed unmatched. This CDR3 region has 17 residues. The germline gives CDR1 SEHNR, CDR2 FQNEAQ (reference sequence). Here the CDR3 reads CASSRTSGDPNTGELFF. CDR3 DNA sequence: TGTGCCAGCAGTCGAACTAGCGGGGACCCGAACACCGGGGAGCTGTTTTTT.

The chain links TRBV12-5 to TRBJ2-1, with D possibly matching TRBD1 (5 bases). The V end lost 6 bases, the J end lost 6 bases, and 12 bases lay between the germline ends. The CDR3 covers 13 residues. Germline lookup yields CDR1 LGHNT and CDR2 FRNRAP. CDR3 in amino acids: CASGLGQPNEQFF. The CDR3, as DNA: TGTGCTAGTGGCCTCGGACAACCCAATGAGCAGTTCTTC.

The chain is built from TRBV15 and TRBJ1-4; D gene unclear. Per germline, CDR1 LNHNV and CDR2 YYDKDF (reference sequence). The CDR3 covers 15 residues. V lost 2 bases and J lost 8, with 15 bases in between. Here the CDR3 DNA reads TGTGCCACCAGCAGACGGCGGAGTATCGAGGAAAAACTGTTTTTT. As protein: CATSRRRSIEEKLFF.

V usage is TRBV7-9 and J usage is TRBJ2-1, with TRBD1 as a possible D gene (5 bases). Germline V CDR1 and CDR2: SEHNR, FQNEAQ (reference sequence). V lost 0 bases and J lost 2, with 8 bases in between. The length of the CDR3 is 15 residues. The CDR3 DNA reads as TGTGCCAGCAGCTTAGCCGCGGACACCTACAATGAGCAGTTCTTC. Translation: CASSLAADTYNEQFF.

The rearrangement joins TRBV4-3 to TRBJ2-7; D is unresolved. CDR1 is LGHNA, CDR2 YSLEER, per germline. Trimming pared 0 bases from V and 6 bases from J, leaving 12 bases between. The CDR3 totals 14 residues. The DNA of the CDR3 is TGCGCCAGCAGCCAAGATATACCTCCCGGCGAGCAGTACTTC. Translating gives CASSQDIPPGEQYF.

The chain uses TRBV5-1 and TRBJ2-2, with D maybe TRBD1 (5 bases). Deletions cut 0 bases from V and 9 bases from J, with 9 bases between. Germline V lookup: CDR1 SGHRS, CDR2 YFSETQ. This CDR3 region has 13 residues. CDR3 nucleotide sequence: TGCGCCAGCAGCTTGGAGCCAGGGTGGGAGCTGTTTTTT. Protein: CASSLEPGWELFF.

J is TRBJ2-7 and V is TRBV5-5, with a possible D match to TRBD1 (6 bases). CDR3 size: 13 residues. Germline V gene sequence: CDR1 SGHKS, CDR2 YYEKEE (reference sequence). Trimming removed 0 bases at V and 4 bases at J, with 8 bases between. CDR3 bases: TGTGCCAGCAGCTTGGACAGGGTATACGAGCAGTACTTC. Amino acid sequence: CASSLDRVYEQYF.

The chain employs TRBV28 and TRBJ1-2; the match to TRBD1 covers 7 bases. The J segment lost 8 bases and the V segment lost 5 bases, leaving 8 bases of the junction unmatched. Germline V gene sequence: CDR1 MDHEN, CDR2 SYDVKM. CDR3 size: 13 residues. The CDR3 coding sequence is TGTGCCAGCAGTCCTACTGACAGGGACGGCTACACCTTC. Its translation: CASSPTDRDGYTF.

The chain joins TRBV6-5 to TRBJ2-2; 8 nucleotides agree with TRBD2. This CDR3 comprises 15 residues. V shed 6 bases and J 5 bases; nucleotides not matched to a gene: 8. In germline, CDR1 is MNHEY, CDR2 SVGAGI. For the CDR3, the DNA is TGTGCCAGCAGAGATGGGCGGGAGGTTACCGGGGAGCTGTTTTTT. Its protein product is CASRDGREVTGELFF.

V and J are TRBV6-4 and TRBJ2-1; 8 bases are a match to TRBD2. V was clipped by 3 bases and J by 3 bases; unmatched bases: 4. CDR1 is MRHNA, CDR2 SNTAGT, per germline. The CDR3 covers 15 residues. CDR3 bases: TGTGCCAGCAGTGAACGGCTAGCGGGCTACAATGAGCAGTTCTTC. Translating gives CASSERLAGYNEQFF.

This clone has a single count. The chain joins TRBV5-8 to TRBJ2-7; weak D call: TRBD1 (6 bases). CDR1 is SGHTS, CDR2 YDEGEE, per germline. Trimming shortened V by 5 bases and J by 0 bases, and 21 bases separated the two germline ends. The CDR3 contains 17 residues. The CDR3 spells CASSYRVLASSSYEQYF. DNA for the CDR3: TGTGCCAGCAGTTACAGGGTCTTGGCTTCCAGCTCCTACGAGCAGTACTTC.

This clone was recorded only once. This sequence joins TRBV7-2 and TRBJ2-7; D gene unclear. CDR3 length equals 15 residues. The V end was cut by 2 bases, the J end by 3 bases, with 14 bases between. The V gene's germline CDR1 is SGHTA and CDR2 FQGNSA. CDR3 loop: CASSLIPGTGYEQYF. CDR3 DNA: TGTGCCAGCAGCTTAATCCCTGGAACGGGCTACGAGCAGTACTTC.

J is TRBJ2-3 and V is TRBV5-1; 11 bases map to TRBD2. The ends lost 4 bases at V and 4 bases at J; junction bases unmatched: 8. Looked up from germline, CDR1 is SGHRS and CDR2 is YFSETQ. The CDR3 runs 16 residues. The CDR3 DNA reads TGCGCCAGCAGCCCCTGGGGTAGCGGGAGGGCAGATACGCAGTATTTT. It specifies CASSPWGSGRADTQYF.

The rearrangement links TRBV9 to TRBJ2-5; the D gene is possibly TRBD1 (7 bases). Germline V gene data show CDR1 as SGDLS and CDR2 as YYNGEE. The CDR3 consists of 14 residues. The germline V and J ends were trimmed by 2 bases and 3 bases, with 11 bases remaining between them. The chain's CDR3 is CASSVEGAKETQYF. The CDR3 coding sequence is TGTGCCAGCAGCGTGGAGGGGGCTAAAGAGACCCAGTACTTC.

This clone was counted a single time. V usage is TRBV5-1 and J usage is TRBJ2-1; tentatively, D is TRBD2 (6 bases). V lost 0 bases and J lost 10, with 14 bases in between. The CDR3 sequence is 14 residues long. Germline loops: CDR1 SGHRS, CDR2 YFSETQ. The CDR3 protein is CASSLGSGGYEQFF. In DNA, the CDR3 is TGCGCCAGCAGCTTGGGAAGTGGGGGGTACGAGCAGTTCTTC.

J is TRBJ1-3 and V is TRBV6-1; D remains unclear. Germline CDR1 MNHNS, CDR2 SASEGT. This CDR3 is built from 14 residues. The germline V and J ends were trimmed by 2 bases and 8 bases, with 13 bases remaining between them. Here the CDR3 reads CASSESRIADTIYF. The CDR3 DNA follows: TGTGCCAGCAGTGAATCCCGGATAGCAGACACCATATATTTT.

The chain uses TRBV20-1 and TRBJ1-2; 10 bases are a match to TRBD1. The CDR3 has 14 residues. J was trimmed by 4 bases and V by 3 bases; bases with no gene match: 5. CDR1 and CDR2 (germline): DFQATT, SNEGSKA (reference sequence). The CDR3 coding sequence is TGCAGTGCTAGTGAGACAGGGGGCAGCTATGGCTACACCTTC. It encodes CSASETGGSYGYTF.

The chain has TRBV5-5 and TRBJ2-7, with 7 bases matching TRBD2. The germline gives CDR1 SGHKS, CDR2 YYEKEE (reference sequence). J was trimmed by 3 bases and V by 0 bases; bases with no gene match: 9. This CDR3 is built from 16 residues. CDR3 sequence reads: CASSLGLASPYYEQYF. The DNA for the CDR3 is TGTGCCAGCAGCTTGGGACTAGCCAGTCCCTACTACGAGCAGTACTTC.